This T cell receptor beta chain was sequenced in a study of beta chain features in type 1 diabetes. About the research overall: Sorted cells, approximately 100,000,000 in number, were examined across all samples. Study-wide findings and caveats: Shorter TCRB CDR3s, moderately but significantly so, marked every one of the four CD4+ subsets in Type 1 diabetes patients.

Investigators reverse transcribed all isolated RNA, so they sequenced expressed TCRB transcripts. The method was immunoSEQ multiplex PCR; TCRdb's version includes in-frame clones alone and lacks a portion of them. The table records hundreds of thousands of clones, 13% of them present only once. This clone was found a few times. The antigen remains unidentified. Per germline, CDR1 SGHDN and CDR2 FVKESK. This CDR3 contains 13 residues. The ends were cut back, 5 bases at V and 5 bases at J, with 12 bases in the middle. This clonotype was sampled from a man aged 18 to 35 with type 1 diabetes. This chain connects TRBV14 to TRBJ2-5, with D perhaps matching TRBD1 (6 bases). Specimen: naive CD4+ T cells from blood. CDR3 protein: CASSKGVVETQYF. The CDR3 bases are TGTGCCAGCAGCAAGGGGGTCGTGGAGACCCAGTACTTC.